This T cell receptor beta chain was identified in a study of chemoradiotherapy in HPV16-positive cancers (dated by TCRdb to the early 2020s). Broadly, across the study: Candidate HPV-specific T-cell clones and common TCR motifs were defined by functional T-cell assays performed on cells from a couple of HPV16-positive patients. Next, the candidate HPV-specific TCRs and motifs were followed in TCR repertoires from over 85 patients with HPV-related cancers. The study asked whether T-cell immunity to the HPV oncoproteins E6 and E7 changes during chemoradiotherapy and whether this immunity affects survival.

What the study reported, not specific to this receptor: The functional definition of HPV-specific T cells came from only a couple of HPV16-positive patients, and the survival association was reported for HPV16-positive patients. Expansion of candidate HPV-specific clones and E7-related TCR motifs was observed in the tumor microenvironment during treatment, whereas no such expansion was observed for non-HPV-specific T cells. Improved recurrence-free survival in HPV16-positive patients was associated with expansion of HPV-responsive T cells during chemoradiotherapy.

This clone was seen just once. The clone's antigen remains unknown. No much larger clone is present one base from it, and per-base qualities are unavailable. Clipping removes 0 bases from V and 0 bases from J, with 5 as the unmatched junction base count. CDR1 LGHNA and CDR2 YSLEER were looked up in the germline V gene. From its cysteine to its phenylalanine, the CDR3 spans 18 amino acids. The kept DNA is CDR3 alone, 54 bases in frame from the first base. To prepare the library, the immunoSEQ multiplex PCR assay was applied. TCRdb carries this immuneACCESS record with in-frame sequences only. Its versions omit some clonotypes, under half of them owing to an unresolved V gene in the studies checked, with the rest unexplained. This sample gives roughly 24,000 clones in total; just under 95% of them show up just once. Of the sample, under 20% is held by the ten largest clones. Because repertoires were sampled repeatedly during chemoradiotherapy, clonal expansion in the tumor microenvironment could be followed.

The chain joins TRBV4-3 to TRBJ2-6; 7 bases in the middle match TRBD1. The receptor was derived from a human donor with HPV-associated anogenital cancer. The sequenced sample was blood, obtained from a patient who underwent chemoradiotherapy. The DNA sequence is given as TGCGCCAGCAGCCAAGATCTCGGACAGGTCTCTGGGGCCAACGTCCTGACTTTC. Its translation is CASSQDLGQVSGANVLTF.